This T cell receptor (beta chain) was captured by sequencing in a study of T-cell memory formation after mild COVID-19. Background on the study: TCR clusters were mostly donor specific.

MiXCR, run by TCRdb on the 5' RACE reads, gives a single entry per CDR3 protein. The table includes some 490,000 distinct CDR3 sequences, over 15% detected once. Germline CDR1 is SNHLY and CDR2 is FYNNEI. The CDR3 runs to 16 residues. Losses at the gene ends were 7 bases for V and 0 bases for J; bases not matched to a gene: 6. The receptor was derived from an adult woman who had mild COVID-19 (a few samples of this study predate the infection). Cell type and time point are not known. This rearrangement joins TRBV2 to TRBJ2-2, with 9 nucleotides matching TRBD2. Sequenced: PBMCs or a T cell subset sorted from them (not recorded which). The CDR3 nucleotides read TGTGCCAGCACCGGGACTAGCCATTCGAACACCGGGGAGCTGTTTTTT. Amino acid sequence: CASTGTSHSNTGELFF.